This passage covers 26 T cell receptor beta chains from one sample sequenced in a study of response to subunit inactivated influenza vaccine. TCRdb analysed the RT-PCR reads with MiXCR anew, one entry per CDR3 protein. The sample has a few hundred thousand distinct CDR3 sequences; 13% to 15% are singletons. The material was PBMCs from blood, obtained roughly 12 days after vaccination. The receptor source for this set is a man over 45 who received an inactivated influenza vaccine.

This chain uses TRBV20-1 with TRBJ2-3; D gene ambiguous. Per the germline V gene, CDR1 is DFQATT and CDR2 is SNEGSKA (reference sequence). V dropped 5 bases and J dropped 5 bases, with 11 bases sitting between them. CDR3 length: 12 amino acids. The CDR3 protein is CSARKIGDTQYF. Here the CDR3 DNA reads TGCAGTGCTCGAAAAATCGGAGATACGCAGTATTTT.

The V call is TRBV29-1, the J call TRBJ2-1; D remains ambiguous. The CDR3 is 13 amino acids. Trimming stripped 3 bases from V and 9 bases from J, with 15 bases between. Germline CDR1 and CDR2: SQVTM and ANQGSEA. In DNA, the CDR3 is TGCAGCGTTGAGTATCGCGCCACGGGTGAGCAGTTCTTC. Encoded protein: CSVEYRATGEQFF.

The rearrangement links TRBV9 to TRBJ2-2, with unresolved D. Trimming cost V 0 bases and J 1 base, with 10 bases left between them. The CDR3 spans 16 residues. CDR1 is SGDLS, CDR2 YYNGEE, per germline. The CDR3 region is CASSVGFAENTGELFF. The CDR3 nucleotides are TGTGCCAGCAGCGTAGGTTTCGCAGAGAACACCGGGGAGCTGTTTTTT. The whole variable domain, filled in from reference TRBV9 and TRBJ2-2, reads DSGVTQTPKHLITATGQRVTLRCSPRSGDLSVYWYQQSLDQGLQFLIQYYNGEERAKGNILERFSAQQFPDLHSELNLSSLELGDSALYFCASSVGFAENTGELFFGEGSRLTVL.

This clonotype was counted a few times. The rearrangement links TRBV20-1 to TRBJ2-6; D remains unclear. V lost 0 bases and J lost 0, with 6 bases in between. This CDR3 comprises 15 residues. Germline V gene sequence: CDR1 DFQATT, CDR2 SNEGSKA (reference sequence). CDR3 in DNA: TGCAGTGCTAGAGATTGGAGCTCTGGGGCCAACGTCCTGACTTTC. Amino acids: CSARDWSSGANVLTF.

This clonotype was seen many times. The V call is TRBV5-1, the J call TRBJ2-5; D may be TRBD2 (6 bases). The CDR3 consists of 16 residues. Trimming took off 2 bases at V and 2 bases at J, with 16 bases between the two ends. Germline loops: CDR1 SGHRS, CDR2 YFSETQ. CDR3 in amino acids: CASSFLHSGLQETQYF. The DNA for the CDR3 is TGCGCCAGCAGCTTTCTCCATAGCGGTCTACAAGAGACCCAGTACTTC. Based on the CDR3 plus reference TRBV5-1 and TRBJ2-5, the full variable domain is KAGVTQTPRYLIKTRGQQVTLSCSPISGHRSVSWYQQTPGQGLQFLFEYFSETQRNKGNFPGRFSGRQFSNSRSEMNVSTLELGDSALYLCASSFLHSGLQETQYFGPGTRLLVL.

The rearrangement links TRBV20-1 to TRBJ2-7; 14 nucleotides agree with TRBD2. Losses at the gene ends were 3 bases for V and 5 bases for J; bases not matched to a gene: 3. Per the germline V gene, CDR1 is DFQATT and CDR2 is SNEGSKA (reference sequence). The CDR3 consists of 14 residues. CDR3 DNA: TGCAGTGCTAGGTGGACTAGCGGGGGGAACGAGCAGTACTTC. It yields the protein CSARWTSGGNEQYF.

This clonotype was detected once. The V and J genes are TRBV6-2 or TRBV6-3 and TRBJ2-3; possibly TRBD2 for D (6 bases). Germline assignment: CDR1 MNHEY and CDR2 SVGEGT. V lost 5 bases and J lost 5, with 17 bases in between. This CDR3 has 15 residues. The CDR3 sequence: CASSAGLLGQDTQYF. Written as DNA, the CDR3 is TGTGCCAGCAGTGCGGGACTCCTCGGCCAAGATACGCAGTATTTT.

The rearrangement links TRBV20-1 to TRBJ2-3, with TRBD2 matching 9 bases. Trimming removed 3 bases from V and 5 bases from J; junction bases left unmatched: 15. This CDR3 contains 17 residues. In germline, CDR1 is DFQATT, CDR2 SNEGSKA (reference sequence). The CDR3 DNA follows: TGCAGTGCTAGGGACCCGAAGGGAGCGGGAGGTTTAGATACGCAGTATTTT. It codes for CSARDPKGAGGLDTQYF.

V gene TRBV12-3 or TRBV12-4 combines with J gene TRBJ2-1, with D perhaps TRBD2 (7 bases). This CDR3 region has 15 residues. Trimming cost V 7 bases and J 0 bases, with 13 bases left between them. CDR3 amino acids: CASMGGASSYNEQFF. Written as DNA, the CDR3 is TGTGCCAGCATGGGGGGGGCGAGCTCCTACAATGAGCAGTTCTTC.

V gene TRBV6-1 combines with J gene TRBJ1-2; D remains ambiguous. Germline values: CDR1 MNHNS, CDR2 SASEGT. The ends were cut back, 5 bases at V and 4 bases at J, with 14 bases in the middle. The length of the CDR3 is 14 residues. The CDR3 sequence is CASSRGGRVYGYTF. Written as DNA, the CDR3 is TGTGCCAGCAGTCGGGGAGGGAGAGTCTATGGCTACACCTTC.

This clonotype appeared a few times. V usage is TRBV15 and J usage is TRBJ2-7; D may correspond to TRBD1 or TRBD2 (5 bases each). The V end lost 0 bases, the J end lost 7 bases, and 13 bases lay between the germline ends. Germline CDR1 reads LNHNV; CDR2 reads YYDKDF (reference sequence). CDR3 length: 14 residues. The CDR3 bases are TGTGCCACCAGCAGAGATTTGGGGGTAAGGGAGCAGTACTTC. This sequence encodes CATSRDLGVREQYF.

The chain combines TRBV12-3 or TRBV12-4 with TRBJ2-7; D possibly corresponds to TRBD1 (5 bases). The CDR3 has 13 amino acids. V lost 7 bases to trimming and J lost 3 bases, with 13 bases between them. CDR3 DNA sequence: TGTGCCAGCACCAAGGGGTCCCTCTACGAGCAGTACTTC. Encoded protein: CASTKGSLYEQYF.

The sample holds many counts of this clonotype. The chain joins TRBV28 to TRBJ2-7, with 14 nucleotides matching TRBD2. The CDR3 has 15 residues. Unmatched junction bases numbered 3, after V lost 4 bases and J lost 4 bases. CDR1 and CDR2 (germline): MDHEN, SYDVKM. The CDR3 here is CASSSWTSGGYEQYF. The CDR3 DNA sequence: TGTGCCAGCAGTTCGTGGACTAGCGGGGGGTACGAGCAGTACTTC. Full variable domain (rest looked up from reference TRBV28 and TRBJ2-7): DVKVTQSSRYLVKRTGEKVFLECVQDMDHENMFWYRQDPGLGLRLIYFSYDVKMKEKGDIPEGYSVSREKKERFSLILESASTNQTSMYLCASSSWTSGGYEQYFGPGTRLTVT.

The chain combines TRBV12-3 or TRBV12-4 with TRBJ2-1; possibly TRBD2 for D (7 bases). Trimming cost V 5 bases and J 3 bases, with 17 bases left between them. The CDR3 length is 16 residues. This chain's CDR3 is CASSRGGTRSYNEQFF. CDR3 coding DNA: TGTGCCAGCAGTAGGGGGGGGACACGGAGCTACAATGAGCAGTTCTTC.

This chain joins TRBV6-1 and TRBJ2-1; 7 nucleotides match TRBD2. The germline gives CDR1 MNHNS, CDR2 SASEGT. This CDR3 is 14 amino acids long. Trimming cost V 8 bases and J 2 bases; bases outside gene matches: 6. The CDR3 coding sequence is TGTGCCAGCCGAAGCGGGGCCGCCTACAATGAGCAGTTCTTC. Its protein product is CASRSGAAYNEQFF.

The chain carries TRBV10-3 and TRBJ2-5, with TRBD2 as a possible D gene (6 bases). V lost 6 bases to trimming and J lost 5 bases, with 13 bases between them. Per germline, CDR1 ENHRY and CDR2 SYGVKD. The CDR3 length is 13 residues. CDR3 in amino acids: CAISRAGRETQYF. CDR3 in DNA: TGTGCCATCAGCCGGGCGGGGCGGGAGACCCAGTACTTC.

This clonotype was seen more than once but under ten times. The V call is TRBV4-1, the J call TRBJ2-1; TRBD2 matches 7 bases. Looked up from germline, CDR1 is MGHRA and CDR2 is YSYEKL. This CDR3 is built from 16 residues. J lost 4 bases, V lost 0 bases, and 6 bases had no gene match. The CDR3 region has the DNA TGCGCCAGCAGCCAAGATTTTTCCGGGGGGTACAATGAGCAGTTCTTC. This sequence encodes CASSQDFSGGYNEQFF.

This clonotype appeared a few times. This chain uses TRBV20-1 with TRBJ2-7, with a possible D match to TRBD2 (7 bases). The CDR3 runs to 15 residues. The ends were cut back, 3 bases at V and 8 bases at J, with 23 bases in the middle. Germline-derived CDR1 and CDR2 are DFQATT and SNEGSKA (reference sequence). CDR3 sequence reads: CSASKGGPREDKQYF. Written as DNA, the CDR3 is TGCAGTGCTAGTAAAGGGGGACCCCGGGAGGATAAGCAGTACTTC.

In its sample, this clonotype was seen a few times. This rearrangement joins TRBV9 to TRBJ2-5, with 9 positions matching TRBD1. Germline loops: CDR1 SGDLS, CDR2 YYNGEE. The trim removed 2 bases at V and 1 base at J, leaving 6 bases unmatched. The CDR3 is 16 residues long. CDR3 in amino acids: CASSVGTGSSQETQYF. As DNA, the CDR3 is TGTGCCAGCAGCGTGGGGACAGGGAGCTCCCAAGAGACCCAGTACTTC.

This clonotype was picked up a small number of times. The rearrangement joins TRBV12-3 or TRBV12-4 to TRBJ2-7; D tentatively reads TRBD1 or TRBD2 (5 bases each). The CDR3 runs to 13 residues. V gave up 5 bases and J gave up 4 bases, with 12 bases separating them. The CDR3 sequence: CASSHRGLYEQYF. CDR3 in DNA: TGTGCCAGCAGTCACCGGGGCTTATACGAGCAGTACTTC.

This chain joins TRBV29-1 and TRBJ2-7, with 7 bases lining up with TRBD1. Per germline, CDR1 SQVTM and CDR2 ANQGSEA. CDR3 length: 13 amino acids. With V trimmed by 7 bases and J by 1 base, 7 bases remained unmatched. CDR3 amino acids: CSARGQTSYEQYF. The CDR3 region has the DNA TGCAGCGCGAGGGGACAGACTTCCTACGAGCAGTACTTC.

The CDR3 here is CASSKLAGNSYNEQFF. The CDR3 DNA reads as TGTGCCAGCAGCAAATTAGCGGGAAACTCGTACAATGAGCAGTTCTTC. V is TRBV5-6 and J is TRBJ2-1; 8 bases are shared with TRBD2. The V gene end was trimmed by 4 bases and the J gene end by 4 bases; junction bases not matched to a gene: 10. This CDR3 contains 16 residues. The germline gives CDR1 SGHDT, CDR2 YYEEEE.

The V and J genes are TRBV10-3 and TRBJ1-5; 8 bases align to TRBD1. Germline trimming cut 0 bases from V and 10 bases from J; bases unmatched to any gene: 5. Looked up from germline, CDR1 is ENHRY and CDR2 is SYGVKD. The CDR3 length is 14 residues. The CDR3 DNA follows: TGTGCCATCAGTGAGTCGACAGGGGTCAGTCCCCAGCATTTT. Translating gives CAISESTGVSPQHF.

The V and J genes are TRBV20-1 and TRBJ2-1; TRBD2 agrees at 10 bases. With 3 bases clipped from V and 7 bases from J, the junction kept 12 bases outside the gene matches. CDR1 DFQATT and CDR2 SNEGSKA come from the germline V gene (reference sequence). The CDR3 extends over 16 amino acids. The CDR3 bases are TGCAGTGCTAGCTCTAGCCTAGCGGGAGATCGGAATGAGCAGTTCTTC. Amino acids: CSASSSLAGDRNEQFF.

This clonotype appeared a few times. The rearrangement joins TRBV28 to TRBJ2-7; TRBD2 matches at 12 bases. V dropped 6 bases and J dropped 3; count of bases not matched to a gene: 6. The CDR3 extends over 15 amino acids. CDR1 is MDHEN, CDR2 SYDVKM, per germline. CDR3 protein: CASRPWTSGIYEQYF. The CDR3 region has the DNA TGTGCCAGCAGACCCTGGACTAGCGGGATCTACGAGCAGTACTTC. The full variable domain, with the rest looked up from reference TRBV28 and TRBJ2-7, is DVKVTQSSRYLVKRTGEKVFLECVQDMDHENMFWYRQDPGLGLRLIYFSYDVKMKEKGDIPEGYSVSREKKERFSLILESASTNQTSMYLCASRPWTSGIYEQYFGPGTRLTVT.

This clonotype showed up just a few times. CDR3 sequence: CASSPRHRGFSETQYF. In nucleotides, the CDR3 is TGTGCCAGCAGCCCCCGGCACAGGGGGTTCTCAGAGACCCAGTACTTC. V usage is TRBV7-8 and J usage is TRBJ2-5, with TRBD1 matching 8 bases. Per the germline V gene, CDR1 is SGHVS and CDR2 is FQNEAQ. The ends lost 5 bases at V and 4 bases at J; junction bases unmatched: 12. The length of the CDR3 is 16 residues. Full variable domain (missing parts from reference TRBV7-8 and TRBJ2-5): GAGVSQSPRYKVAKRGQDVALRCDPISGHVSLFWYQQALGQGPEFLTYFQNEAQLDKSGLPSDRFFAERPEGSVSTLKIQRTQQEDSAVYLCASSPRHRGFSETQYFGPGTRLLVL.